The 7 T cell receptor beta chains below come from one sample, sequenced in a study of cytomegalovirus exposure and HLA in healthy donors. The PCR made use of 60 Vbeta and 13 Jbeta primers. Using immunoSEQ multiplex PCR, the repertoire was profiled, and TCRdb retains in-frame clones only, with some absent. The sample includes under 200,000 clones, roughly 85% of them seen just once. Sequencing was performed on PBMCs. The receptors originated from a man between 18 and 29 years old in good health and CMV-seropositive.

The chain combines TRBV9 with TRBJ2-2; D call uncertain. Germline lookup yields CDR1 SGDLS and CDR2 YYNGEE. The CDR3 loop spans 14 amino acids. V was pared by 0 bases and J by 12 bases, with 15 bases between. CDR3 region: CASSVDGRLPKLFF. Written as DNA, the CDR3 is TGTGCCAGCAGCGTAGATGGCCGCCTCCCGAAGCTGTTTTTT. The variable domain in full, completed from reference TRBV9 and TRBJ2-2, reads DSGVTQTPKHLITATGQRVTLRCSPRSGDLSVYWYQQSLDQGLQFLIQYYNGEERAKGNILERFSAQQFPDLHSELNLSSLELGDSALYFCASSVDGRLPKLFFGEGSRLTVL.

V usage is TRBV7-8 and J usage is TRBJ1-6, with D perhaps TRBD1 (6 bases). Deletions cut 0 bases from V and 0 bases from J, with 12 bases between. CDR1 SGHVS and CDR2 FQNEAQ come from the germline V gene. The CDR3 runs 18 residues. CDR3 sequence: CASSLARGQSSYNSPLHF. The CDR3 region has the DNA TGTGCCAGCAGCTTAGCGCGTGGACAGAGCTCCTATAATTCACCCCTCCACTTT.

V is TRBV19 and J is TRBJ2-1; 8 bases agree with TRBD1. After removal of 5 bases from V and 8 bases from J, the junction contained 5 bases not matched to a gene. The CDR3 extends over 13 amino acids. CDR1 and CDR2 (germline): LNHDA, SQIVND (reference sequence). The CDR3 is CASSLRTGYEQFF. CDR3 nucleotide sequence: TGTGCCAGTAGTTTACGGACAGGGTATGAGCAGTTCTTC.

The chain combines TRBV7-6 with TRBJ2-6, with D maybe TRBD2 (5 bases). In germline, CDR1 is SGHVS, CDR2 FNYEAQ. The V end lost 1 base, the J end lost 1 base, and 11 bases lay between the germline ends. The length of the CDR3 is 17 residues. The CDR3 sequence: CASSLGLRGSGANVLTF. The CDR3, as DNA: TGTGCCAGCAGCTTAGGCCTACGAGGGTCTGGGGCCAACGTCCTGACTTTC.

The CDR3 loop is CASSPVRDRGTTNEKLFF. The CDR3 coding sequence is TGCGCCAGCAGCCCAGTCCGGGACAGGGGCACAACTAATGAAAAACTGTTTTTT. The rearrangement uses TRBV5-1 and TRBJ1-4; the match to TRBD1 covers 10 bases. Per the germline V gene, CDR1 is SGHRS and CDR2 is YFSETQ. The CDR3 has 18 amino acids. Trimming took 4 bases from V and 0 from J; bases not matched to a gene: 9.

The chain joins TRBV11-2 to TRBJ2-3; TRBD2 matches at 7 bases. This CDR3 contains 16 residues. V lost 2 bases and J lost 0; bases outside the gene matches: 5. The germline V gene encodes CDR1 SGHAT and CDR2 FQNNGV. CDR3 loop: CASSLYGGVSTDTQYF. The DNA of the CDR3 is TGTGCCAGCAGCTTATATGGGGGGGTTAGCACAGATACGCAGTATTTT.

This chain joins TRBV19 and TRBJ2-2, with 8 positions matching TRBD1. V lost 8 bases and J lost 1; bases outside the gene matches: 0. CDR1 and CDR2 from the germline V gene are LNHDA and SQIVND (reference sequence). This CDR3 region has 13 residues. CDR3 bases: TGTGCCAGTGGGACAGGGAACACCGGGGAGCTGTTTTTT. Translated, it gives CASGTGNTGELFF.